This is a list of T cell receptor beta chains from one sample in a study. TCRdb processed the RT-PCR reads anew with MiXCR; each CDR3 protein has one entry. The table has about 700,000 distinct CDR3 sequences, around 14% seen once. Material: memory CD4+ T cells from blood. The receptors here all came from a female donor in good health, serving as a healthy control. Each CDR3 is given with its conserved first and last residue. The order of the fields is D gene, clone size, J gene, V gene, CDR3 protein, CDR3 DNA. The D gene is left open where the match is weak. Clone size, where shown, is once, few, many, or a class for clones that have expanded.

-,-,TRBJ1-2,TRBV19,CASSIGKYGYTF,TGTGCCAGTAGTATAGGAAAGTATGGCTACACCTTC
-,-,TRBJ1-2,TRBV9,CASKKTGSGGYTF,TGTGCCAGCAAGAAAACAGGTTCTGGGGGCTACACCTTC
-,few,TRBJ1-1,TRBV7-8,CASSLAAMVGSKNTEAFF,TGTGCCAGCAGCTTAGCCGCTATGGTCGGTTCGAAGAACACTGAAGCTTTCTTT
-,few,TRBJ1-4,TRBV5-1,CASRSGGPNEKLFF,TGCGCCAGCAGGAGCGGCGGGCCTAATGAAAAACTGTTTTTT
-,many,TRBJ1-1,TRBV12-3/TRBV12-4,CASSLEQGRTEAFF,TGTGCCAGCAGTTTGGAACAGGGTCGGACTGAAGCTTTCTTT
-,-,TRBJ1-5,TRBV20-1,CSAGSWGRQPQHF,TGCAGTGCGGGTAGTTGGGGGCGGCAGCCCCAGCATTTT
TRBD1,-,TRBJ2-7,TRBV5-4,CASSLGWDRRLEQYF,TGTGCCAGCAGCTTGGGGTGGGACAGACGGCTCGAGCAGTACTTC
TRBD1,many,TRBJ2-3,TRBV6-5,CASSYSLGGQGVNTQYF,TGTGCCAGCAGTTACTCTCTGGGAGGACAGGGGGTGAATACGCAGTATTTT
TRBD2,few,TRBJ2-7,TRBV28,CASSLSGSGVGEQYF,TGTGCCAGCAGTTTAAGTGGTAGCGGGGTGGGCGAGCAGTACTTC
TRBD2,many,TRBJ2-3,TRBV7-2,CASSLLAGGPDTQYF,TGTGCCAGCAGCTTACTAGCGGGAGGGCCAGATACGCAGTATTTT
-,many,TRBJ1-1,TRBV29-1,CSVDSGAFF,TGCAGCGTTGACTCCGGGGCTTTCTTT
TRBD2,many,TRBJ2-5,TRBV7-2,CASSSRTSVSQETQYF,TGTGCCAGCAGCTCCCGGACTAGCGTCAGTCAAGAGACCCAGTACTTC
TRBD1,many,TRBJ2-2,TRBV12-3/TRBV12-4,CASSSLGQVTGELFF,TGTGCCAGCAGTTCCCTTGGACAGGTGACCGGGGAGCTGTTTTTT
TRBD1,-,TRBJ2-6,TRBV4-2,CASSQAFGQGAAGANVLTF,TGTGCCAGCAGCCAAGCATTCGGACAGGGAGCCGCTGGGGCCAACGTCCTGACTTTC
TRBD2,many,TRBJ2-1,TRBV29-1,CSVERSSGVYEQFF,TGCAGCGTTGAACGCTCTAGCGGGGTCTATGAGCAGTTCTTC
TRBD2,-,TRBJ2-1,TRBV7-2,CASRYSGGPQFF,TGTGCCAGCCGATATAGCGGGGGGCCTCAGTTCTTC
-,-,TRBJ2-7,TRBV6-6,CASSYQQAIRQYF,TGTGCCAGCAGTTATCAACAGGCCATACGGCAGTACTTC